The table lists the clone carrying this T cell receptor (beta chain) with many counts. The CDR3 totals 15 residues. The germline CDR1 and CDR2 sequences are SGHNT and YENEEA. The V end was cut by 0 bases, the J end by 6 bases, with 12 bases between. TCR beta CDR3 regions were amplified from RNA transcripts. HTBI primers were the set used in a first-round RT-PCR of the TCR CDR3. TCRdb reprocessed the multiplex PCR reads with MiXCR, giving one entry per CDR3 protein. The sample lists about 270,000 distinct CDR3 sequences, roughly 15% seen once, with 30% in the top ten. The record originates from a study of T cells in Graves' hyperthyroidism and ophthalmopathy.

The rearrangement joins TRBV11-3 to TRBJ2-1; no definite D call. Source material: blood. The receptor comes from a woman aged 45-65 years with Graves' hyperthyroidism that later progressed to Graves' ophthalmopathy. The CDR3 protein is CASSLEATIRNEQFF. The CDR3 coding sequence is TGTGCCAGCAGCTTAGAGGCTACTATTCGCAATGAGCAGTTCTTC.